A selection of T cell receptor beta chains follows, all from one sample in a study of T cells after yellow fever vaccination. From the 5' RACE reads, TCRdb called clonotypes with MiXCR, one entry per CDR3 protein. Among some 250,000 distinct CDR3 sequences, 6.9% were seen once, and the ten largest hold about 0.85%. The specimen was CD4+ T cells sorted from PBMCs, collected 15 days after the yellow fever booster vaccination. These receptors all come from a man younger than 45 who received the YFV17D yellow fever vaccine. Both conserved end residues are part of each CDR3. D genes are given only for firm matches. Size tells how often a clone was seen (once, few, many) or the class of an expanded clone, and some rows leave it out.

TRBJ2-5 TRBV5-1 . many CASSSLNYQYF TGCGCCAGCAGCTCCTTGAATTACCAGTACTTC
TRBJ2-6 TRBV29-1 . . CSVTGGRGANVLTF TGCAGCGTCACTGGTGGCCGTGGGGCCAACGTCCTGACTTTC
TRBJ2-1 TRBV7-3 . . CASSLKSGYNEQFF TGTGCCAGCAGCTTAAAAAGTGGGTACAATGAGCAGTTCTTC
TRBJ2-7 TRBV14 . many CASSRGQSYEQYF TGTGCCAGCAGCCGTGGTCAGAGCTACGAGCAGTACTTC
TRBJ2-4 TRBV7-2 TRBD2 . CASSFYGGGAKNIQYF TGTGCCAGCAGCTTCTACGGCGGGGGAGCCAAAAACATTCAGTACTTC
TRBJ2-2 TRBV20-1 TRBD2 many CSARGRTSGNTGELFF TGCAGTGCTAGAGGCCGGACTAGCGGCAACACCGGGGAGCTGTTTTTT
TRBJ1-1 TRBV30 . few CAWSWNTEAFF TGTGCCTGGTCCTGGAACACTGAAGCTTTCTTT
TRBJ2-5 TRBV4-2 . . CASSQDLRDLSF TGTGCCAGCAGCCAAGATCTACGGGATTTGTCCTTC
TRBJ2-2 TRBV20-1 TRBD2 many CSASTRTSGSTGELFF TGCAGTGCTAGCACCAGGACTAGCGGGTCCACCGGGGAGCTGTTTTTT
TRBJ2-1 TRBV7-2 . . CASSLRAGEDYEQFF TGTGCCAGCAGCTTAAGGGCCGGCGAGGACTATGAGCAGTTCTTC
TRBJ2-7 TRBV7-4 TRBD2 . CASSLAGLAGKSYEQYF TGTGCCAGCAGCTTAGCAGGACTAGCGGGCAAATCCTACGAGCAGTACTTC
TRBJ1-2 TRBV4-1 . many CASSQVGAQNYYGYTF TGCGCCAGCAGCCAAGTGGGTGCGCAGAACTACTATGGCTACACCTTC
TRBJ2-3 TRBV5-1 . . CASSFGGSYGTDTQYF TGCGCCAGCAGCTTCGGCGGGTCATATGGCACAGATACGCAGTATTTT
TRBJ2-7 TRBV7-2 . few CASSWGAGSYEQYF TGTGCCAGCAGTTGGGGGGCCGGGAGCTACGAGCAGTACTTC
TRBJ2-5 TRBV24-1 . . CATSEPEMETQYF TGTGCCACCAGTGAACCGGAAATGGAGACCCAGTACTTC
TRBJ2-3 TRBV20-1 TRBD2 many CSAQGLAEPNTQYF TGCAGTGCCCAGGGACTAGCGGAACCAAATACGCAGTATTTT
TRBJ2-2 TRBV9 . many CASSVGGRLNTGELFF TGTGCCAGCAGCGTGGGGGGGCGCCTCAACACCGGGGAGCTGTTTTTT
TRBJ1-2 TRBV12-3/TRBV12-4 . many CASGPGGRGTGYTF TGTGCCAGCGGACCCGGGGGGAGGGGGACTGGCTACACCTTC
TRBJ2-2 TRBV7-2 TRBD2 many CASSLRTSGRGELFF TGTGCCAGCAGCCTAAGGACTAGCGGCCGCGGGGAGCTGTTTTTT
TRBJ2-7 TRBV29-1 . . CSGVDSPSYEQYF TGCAGCGGGGTGGACAGCCCTTCCTACGAGCAGTACTTC
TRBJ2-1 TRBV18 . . CASSPTRKLQFF TGTGCCAGCTCACCTACTCGAAAGTTGCAGTTCTTC
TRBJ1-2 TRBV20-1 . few CSATSLAPYGYTF TGCAGTGCTACATCCCTAGCCCCATATGGCTACACCTTC
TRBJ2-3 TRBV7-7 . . CASSLEVGLAGTQYF TGTGCTAGCAGCTTAGAAGTAGGGCTCGCTGGTACGCAGTATTTT
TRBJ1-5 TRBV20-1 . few CSATQANQPQHF TGCAGTGCAACCCAGGCCAATCAGCCCCAGCATTTT
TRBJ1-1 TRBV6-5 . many CASSYRRGAEAFF TGTGCCAGCAGTTACCGCCGGGGTGCTGAAGCTTTCTTT
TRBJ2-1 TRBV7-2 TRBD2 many CASSFLAGVNEQFF TGTGCCAGCAGCTTTTTAGCGGGAGTCAATGAGCAGTTCTTC
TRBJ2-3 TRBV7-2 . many CASSLYRPTDTQYF TGTGCCAGCAGCTTATACAGGCCTACAGATACGCAGTATTTT
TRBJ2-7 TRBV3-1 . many CASSQVYQGPTYEQYF TGTGCCAGCAGCCAAGTGTATCAGGGGCCCACCTACGAGCAGTACTTC
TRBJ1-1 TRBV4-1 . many CASSQEEGRSGGAFF TGCGCCAGCAGCCAAGAGGAGGGCCGGTCCGGCGGAGCTTTCTTT
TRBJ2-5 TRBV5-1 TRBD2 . CASSGSGSKEETQYF TGCGCCAGCAGTGGTAGCGGGAGTAAGGAGGAGACCCAGTACTTC
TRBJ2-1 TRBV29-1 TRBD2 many CSVARGLASNEQFF TGCAGCGTTGCAAGGGGACTAGCGAGCAATGAGCAGTTCTTC
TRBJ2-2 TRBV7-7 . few CASSIRLGTGELFF TGTGCTAGCAGCATCCGTCTCGGCACCGGGGAGCTGTTTTTT
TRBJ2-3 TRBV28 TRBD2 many CASSTIAGGTDTQYF TGTGCCAGCAGTACCATAGCGGGTGGCACAGATACGCAGTATTTT
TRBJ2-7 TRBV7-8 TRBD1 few CASSLGTGAAFSYEQYF TGTGCCAGCAGCTTAGGGACAGGGGCCGCTTTTTCCTACGAGCAGTACTTC
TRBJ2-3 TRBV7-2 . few CASRSRGWDSTDTQYF TGTGCCAGCAGGTCTCGGGGCTGGGATAGCACAGATACGCAGTATTTT
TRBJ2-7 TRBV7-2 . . CASKEGRTSYEQYF TGTGCCAGCAAGGAGGGGAGGACTTCCTACGAGCAGTACTTC
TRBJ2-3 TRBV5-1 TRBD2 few CASSLAGTATDTQYF TGCGCCAGCAGCTTAGCGGGAACAGCGACAGATACGCAGTATTTT
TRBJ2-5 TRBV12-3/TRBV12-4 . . CASSLVGGSQETQYF TGTGCCAGCAGTTTGGTTGGAGGGTCCCAAGAGACCCAGTACTTC
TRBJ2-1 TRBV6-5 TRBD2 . CASTGLAGEQFF TGTGCCAGCACCGGACTAGCGGGTGAGCAGTTCTTC
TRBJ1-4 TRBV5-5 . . CASSAYINEKLFF TGTGCCAGCAGCGCGTACATAAATGAAAAACTGTTTTTT
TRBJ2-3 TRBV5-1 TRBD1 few CASSLAYGTGGLDTQYF TGCGCCAGCAGCTTGGCCTACGGGACAGGGGGCCTAGATACGCAGTATTTT
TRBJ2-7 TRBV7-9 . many CASSLPGAGTYEQYF TGTGCCAGCAGCTTACCAGGGGCCGGCACCTACGAGCAGTACTTC
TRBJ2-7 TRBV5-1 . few CASSLAGGTGYEQYF TGCGCCAGCAGCTTGGCCGGGGGCACTGGCTACGAGCAGTACTTC
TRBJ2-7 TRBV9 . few CASSVGGGPYEQYF TGTGCCAGCAGCGTTGGCGGGGGCCCCTACGAGCAGTACTTC